These 32 T cell receptor beta chains originate from one sample sequenced in a study of CD8 T cells in ankylosing spondylitis. TCRdb re-derived calls from the 5' RACE reads in MiXCR, one entry per CDR3 protein. Of around 210,000 distinct CDR3 sequences detected, roughly 8.2% appear once; the ten largest clones hold approximately 4.8%. Material for sequencing was blood, either unsorted or a sorted T cell fraction (not recorded which). These receptor sequences come from a female donor with ankylosing spondylitis or in good health (not recorded which).

This clonotype was detected ten times or more. The chain joins TRBV5-1 to TRBJ2-7; 7 bases are a match to TRBD1. V shed 4 bases, J shed 2 bases, and the junction held 3 bases outside the gene matches. The CDR3 has 13 amino acids. Looked up from germline, CDR1 is SGHRS and CDR2 is YFSETQ. The CDR3 sequence: CASSTGQTYEQYF. CDR3 bases: TGCGCCAGCAGCACGGGACAGACCTACGAGCAGTACTTC.

This clonotype showed up many times. The gene calls are TRBV5-1 and TRBJ2-3; D not resolved. Between the trimmed V and J ends, which lost 7 bases and 2 bases, there was a span of 14 bases. The CDR3 consists of 14 residues. Germline V lookup: CDR1 SGHRS, CDR2 YFSETQ. Written as DNA, the CDR3 is TGCGCCAGCCATGAAGGCATATTCACAGATACGCAGTATTTT. It yields the protein CASHEGIFTDTQYF.

This clonotype appeared many times. V is TRBV29-1 and J is TRBJ2-3; a possible D gene is TRBD2 (5 bases). The CDR3 contains 14 residues. Between the trimmed V and J ends, which lost 4 bases and 0 bases, there was a span of 11 bases. CDR1 is SQVTM, CDR2 ANQGSEA, per germline. CDR3 bases: TGCAGCGTTGGCCCGGGGTATAGCACAGATACGCAGTATTTT. This translates into CSVGPGYSTDTQYF.

In its sample, this clonotype was seen many times. This chain uses TRBV21-1 with TRBJ2-3; the table names TRBD2, a call not compared with the DNA. TRBV21-1 is tagged as a pseudogene. The CDR3 totals 15 residues. CDR3 coding DNA: TGTGCCACCCCCCAGGGACTAGCGGGACCCGATACGCAGTATTTT. The encoded protein is CATPQGLAGPDTQYF.

This clonotype was counted between two and nine times. This may be a read error, as it is one base from a much larger clone. The chain uses TRBV7-8 and TRBJ2-5, with unresolved D. Germline V lookup: CDR1 SGHVS, CDR2 FQNEAQ. The CDR3 covers 14 residues. CDR3 in DNA: TGTGCCAGCAGCTTAGTATCTCTCCAAGAGACCCAGTGCTTC. It codes for CASSLVSLQETQCF.

This clonotype was detected many times. One end of the junction is discordant with germline, which a read error may explain. J is TRBJ2-1 and V is TRBV5-4; 11 bases map to TRBD2. Germline CDR1 is SGHNT and CDR2 is YYREEE (reference sequence). CDR3 length: 14 residues. CDR3 amino acids: CASSLGGTSGDGRF. The CDR3 bases are TGTGCCAGCAGCTTGGGGGGGACTAGCGGAGACGGCCGCTTC.

This clonotype was seen repeatedly, ten times or more. The V and J genes are TRBV4-3 and TRBJ2-1; the D is unclear. V dropped 0 bases and J dropped 7 bases, with 10 bases sitting between them. Germline lookup yields CDR1 LGHNA and CDR2 YSLEER. This CDR3 spans 14 amino acids. CDR3 loop: CASSQDARRNEQFF. In DNA, the CDR3 is TGCGCCAGCAGCCAAGACGCTAGGCGGAATGAGCAGTTCTTC.

This clonotype has ten or more counts. This rearrangement joins TRBV12-3 or TRBV12-4 to TRBJ1-1; D unclear. V lost 3 bases, J lost 4 bases, and 18 bases lay in between. CDR3 size: 16 residues. CDR3 sequence: CASSFRAGSEGTEAFF. CDR3 bases: TGTGCCAGCAGTTTTCGGGCAGGTTCCGAGGGCACTGAAGCTTTCTTT.

This clonotype was observed at least ten times. This chain links TRBV5-1 with TRBJ1-2; 9 positions agree with TRBD1. Losses at the gene ends were 4 bases for V and 3 bases for J; bases not matched to a gene: 4. The germline V gene has CDR1 SGHRS and CDR2 YFSETQ. This CDR3 is built from 14 residues. CDR3 protein: CASSGDRVDYGYTF. The DNA for the CDR3 is TGCGCCAGCAGCGGGGACAGGGTAGACTATGGCTACACCTTC. Complete variable domain (other parts from reference TRBV5-1 and TRBJ1-2): KAGVTQTPRYLIKTRGQQVTLSCSPISGHRSVSWYQQTPGQGLQFLFEYFSETQRNKGNFPGRFSGRQFSNSRSEMNVSTLELGDSALYLCASSGDRVDYGYTFGSGTRLTVV.

The chain carries TRBV18 and TRBJ2-7; D is perhaps TRBD2 (6 bases). V was cut by 1 base and J by 7 bases, with 20 bases left in between. CDR1 is KGHSH, CDR2 LQKENI, per germline. This CDR3 is 16 amino acids long. The CDR3 region has the DNA TGTGCCAGCTCACCACTCGTGGAGGGGCGTCCTGGAGAGCAGTACTTC. This translates into CASSPLVEGRPGEQYF.

The sample holds many counts of this clonotype. The chain joins TRBV12-3 or TRBV12-4 to TRBJ2-7; the D gene is possibly TRBD2 (6 bases). Between the trimmed V and J ends, which lost 8 bases and 6 bases, there was a span of 14 bases. The CDR3 has 12 amino acids. CDR3 sequence (DNA): TGTGCCAGCGGCGCGGAGGGGTTCGAGCAGTACTTC. This gives the protein CASGAEGFEQYF.

V and J are TRBV20-1 and TRBJ2-1; D is unresolved. Trimming took 1 base from V and 6 from J, leaving 13 bases between them. This CDR3 spans 14 amino acids. Germline CDR1 reads DFQATT; CDR2 reads SNEGSKA (reference sequence). The CDR3 is CSARAGGSPNEQFF. The CDR3 DNA is TGCAGTGCTAGAGCTGGTGGAAGTCCCAATGAGCAGTTCTTC.

This clonotype was detected ten times or more. The chain carries TRBV29-1 and TRBJ2-1; D not resolved. With 5 bases removed from V and 10 bases from J, the gap between germline ends came to 12 bases. This CDR3 region has 11 residues. Per germline, CDR1 SQVTM and CDR2 ANQGSEA. In nucleotides, the CDR3 is TGCAGCGTTCAGATTTTGGCGGAGCAGTTCTTC. This translates into CSVQILAEQFF.

This clonotype occurred many times. The chain couples TRBV12-3 or TRBV12-4 to TRBJ2-6; D remains unclear. V was pared by 5 bases and J by 0 bases, with 20 bases between. The CDR3 totals 19 residues. Here the CDR3 DNA reads TGTGCCAGCAGTCCCGCCGGCCGATTGGGGTACTCTGGGGCCAACGTCCTGACTTTC. It yields the protein CASSPAGRLGYSGANVLTF.

This clonotype was found many times. This chain uses TRBV15 with TRBJ2-7; D could derive from TRBD1 or TRBD2 (6 bases each). Looked up from germline, CDR1 is LNHNV and CDR2 is YYDKDF (reference sequence). The V gene lost 3 bases and the J gene lost 6 bases, with 15 bases spanning the gap. This CDR3 is 14 amino acids long. The CDR3 bases are TGTGCCACCAGCAGGGGGGGCCGACTAGTCGAGCAGTACTTC. Protein: CATSRGGRLVEQYF.

This clonotype was observed many times. The chain carries TRBV24-1 and TRBJ2-1; possible D gene TRBD2, 6 bases. CDR3 length: 17 amino acids. CDR1 is KGHDR and CDR2 is SFDVKD in the germline V gene. The V gene lost 4 bases and the J gene lost 9 bases, with 24 bases spanning the gap. The CDR3 reads CATSDRDGPRLGSEQFF. CDR3 DNA sequence: TGTGCCACCAGTGACCGGGACGGTCCTCGCCTCGGGAGTGAGCAGTTCTTC.

This clonotype was seen only a few times. This CDR3 is CASSSRRTGGLGETQYF. Written as DNA, the CDR3 is TGTGCCAGCAGCTCCCGCCGGACGGGGGGACTGGGAGAGACCCAGTACTTC. The chain carries TRBV7-2 and TRBJ2-5; 7 bases line up with TRBD2. The CDR3 has 17 amino acids. After removal of 4 bases from V and 4 bases from J, the junction contained 15 bases not matched to a gene. The V gene's germline CDR1 is SGHTA and CDR2 FQGNSA.

This clonotype was counted many times. The chain couples TRBV5-1 to TRBJ2-1; a weak D match, TRBD2 (6 bases). Trimming cost V 0 bases and J 8 bases, with 12 bases left between them. Germline lookup yields CDR1 SGHRS and CDR2 YFSETQ. This CDR3 spans 14 amino acids. The CDR3 protein is CASSLGGEIDEQFF. CDR3 sequence (DNA): TGCGCCAGCAGCTTGGGCGGGGAAATCGATGAGCAGTTCTTC. Supplemented by reference TRBV5-1 and TRBJ2-1, the full variable domain reads KAGVTQTPRYLIKTRGQQVTLSCSPISGHRSVSWYQQTPGQGLQFLFEYFSETQRNKGNFPGRFSGRQFSNSRSEMNVSTLELGDSALYLCASSLGGEIDEQFFGPGTRLTVL.

A note on this clonotype: This may come from a read error, since a much larger clone is one base off. The genes are TRBV24-1 and TRBJ2-3; D might be TRBD1 (5 bases). Germline CDR1 KGHDR, CDR2 SFDVKD. The CDR3 sequence is 16 residues long. Trimming took off 5 bases at V and 2 bases at J, with 16 bases between the two ends. This CDR3 reads CATSGRRAGPTDTQYF. CDR3 sequence (DNA): TGTGCCACCAGTGGAAGACGGGCAGGGCCCACAGATACGCAGTATTTT.

This clonotype has more than one count but fewer than ten. The rearrangement uses TRBV7-9 and TRBJ1-1; 9 bases match TRBD1. Germline V gene sequence: CDR1 SEHNR, CDR2 FQNEAQ (reference sequence). There are 14 residues in the CDR3. Germline trimming cut 5 bases from V and 5 bases from J; bases unmatched to any gene: 6. Here the CDR3 reads CASSQKQGATEAFF. The CDR3 bases are TGTGCCAGCAGCCAGAAACAGGGGGCGACTGAAGCTTTCTTT.

This clonotype has ten or more counts. This chain uses TRBV4-3 with TRBJ1-1, with D tentatively TRBD1 (5 bases). This CDR3 comprises 14 residues. Trimming stripped 0 bases from V and 8 bases from J, with 13 bases between. Germline CDR1 is LGHNA and CDR2 is YSLEER. CDR3 in DNA: TGCGCCAGCAGCCAAGATCGAGGGGCCAGAGAAGCTTTCTTT. Protein sequence: CASSQDRGAREAFF.

This clonotype has at least ten counts. The chain combines TRBV5-5 with TRBJ1-2; D unclear. Germline values: CDR1 SGHKS, CDR2 YYEKEE (reference sequence). The CDR3 runs 14 residues. Trimming left V 4 bases short and J 4 bases short, with 14 bases between. The chain's CDR3 is CASSRTYDAYGYTF. CDR3 coding DNA: TGTGCCAGCAGCCGAACCTACGATGCCTATGGCTACACCTTC.

This clonotype was seen many times. V gene TRBV29-1 combines with J gene TRBJ2-7, with 7 bases identical to TRBD1. The CDR3 totals 13 residues. Trimming removed 4 bases from V and 11 bases from J; junction bases left unmatched: 14. CDR1 and CDR2 (germline): SQVTM, ANQGSEA. The CDR3 is CSVAEISTGLEYF. Here the CDR3 DNA reads TGCAGCGTTGCGGAAATCTCGACAGGGTTAGAGTACTTC.

This clonotype was seen only a few times. One end of the junction fails to match germline, which may point to a read error. The CDR3 nucleotides read TGTGTCAGCTCAACAGGGTCGTCCTACAATGAGCAGTTCTTC. Protein product: CVSSTGSSYNEQFF. This chain joins TRBV18 and TRBJ2-1, with D possibly TRBD1 on 6 matching bases. The CDR3 length is 14 residues. Germline lookup yields CDR1 KGHSH and CDR2 LQKENI.

This clonotype was detected ten times or more. The rearrangement joins TRBV5-1 to TRBJ1-1, with D possibly being TRBD1 (5 bases). The CDR3 runs 13 residues. Trimming stripped 3 bases from V and 4 bases from J, with 10 bases between. Germline CDR1 and CDR2: SGHRS and YFSETQ. The CDR3 nucleotides are TGCGCCAGCAGCTGGCAAGGGACCACTGAAGCTTTCTTT. This sequence encodes CASSWQGTTEAFF.

This clonotype was found many times. This chain links TRBV25-1 with TRBJ2-5; weak D call: TRBD2 (5 bases). V was clipped by 1 base and J by 3 bases, with 12 bases between them. The CDR3 sequence is 15 residues long. Germline lookup yields CDR1 MGHDK and CDR2 SYGVNS. The CDR3 spells CASSEFSGSEETQYF. The CDR3 bases are TGTGCCAGCAGTGAATTCAGTGGGAGCGAAGAGACCCAGTACTTC.

CDR3 nucleotides: TGTGCCAGCAGTTCCCAACTAGCACAAGAGACCCAGTACTTC. Encoded protein: CASSSQLAQETQYF. The V call is TRBV28, the J call TRBJ2-5, with D perhaps matching TRBD2 (6 bases). Between the trimmed V and J ends, which lost 4 bases and 2 bases, there was a span of 11 bases. From germline, CDR1 is MDHEN and CDR2 SYDVKM. CDR3 length equals 14 residues.

This clonotype has just a few counts. This CDR3 is CASGTRLGAKNIQYF. The CDR3 coding sequence is TGTGCCAGCGGGACTAGGCTGGGGGCCAAAAACATTCAGTACTTC. The chain has TRBV7-2 and TRBJ2-4; 8 bases are shared with TRBD2. Trimming cost V 8 bases and J 1 base; bases outside gene matches: 7. This CDR3 has 15 amino acids. The germline gives CDR1 SGHTA, CDR2 FQGNSA.

This clonotype was seen many times. This chain joins TRBV29-1 and TRBJ1-1; D is possibly TRBD1 (6 bases). Trimming took 6 bases from V and 1 from J, leaving 15 bases between them. Germline values: CDR1 SQVTM, CDR2 ANQGSEA. CDR3 size: 14 residues. The CDR3 spells CSVDTTGANTEAFF. The CDR3 DNA sequence: TGCAGCGTCGACACGACAGGTGCGAACACTGAAGCTTTCTTT. Supplemented by reference TRBV29-1 and TRBJ1-1, the full variable domain reads SAVISQKPSRDICQRGTSLTIQCQVDSQVTMMFWYRQQPGQSLTLIATANQGSEATYESGFVIDKFPISRPNLTFSTLTVSNMSPEDSSIYLCSVDTTGANTEAFFGQGTRLTVV.

This clonotype was observed many times. The gene calls are TRBV20-1 and TRBJ2-1, with 7 bases identical to TRBD2. Germline trimming cut 2 bases from V and 4 bases from J; bases unmatched to any gene: 8. Germline lookup yields CDR1 DFQATT and CDR2 SNEGSKA (reference sequence). The CDR3 spans 15 residues. The CDR3 loop reads CSARRWGEGYNEQFF. In nucleotides, the CDR3 is TGCAGTGCTAGACGTTGGGGGGAGGGTTACAATGAGCAGTTCTTC.

This clonotype was seen repeatedly, ten times or more. The chain joins TRBV7-2 to TRBJ2-7; D may be TRBD1 or TRBD2 (6 bases each). The V and J ends lost 0 bases and 3 bases respectively, with 15 bases between them. The CDR3 extends over 16 amino acids. CDR1 and CDR2 from the germline V gene are SGHTA and FQGNSA. The CDR3 region is CASSLAGGHESYEQYF. The CDR3, as DNA: TGTGCCAGCAGCTTAGCTGGGGGGCACGAAAGCTACGAGCAGTACTTC.

Ten or more counts support this clonotype. The chain employs TRBV12-3 or TRBV12-4 and TRBJ1-4; D is ambiguous. The CDR3 is 11 amino acids. V was pared by 7 bases and J by 12 bases, with 12 bases between. CDR3 protein: CASTPGRELFF. DNA for the CDR3: TGTGCCAGCACCCCTGGACGGGAACTGTTTTTT.